This TCR beta chain was found in a study of cytomegalovirus exposure and HLA in healthy donors. Regarding the study as a whole: Diagnosis of cytomegalovirus status made by the classifier reportedly showed high specificity and sensitivity. According to the study, 160 or so TCR beta chains were cytomegalovirus-associated. Rare sequences made up most TCRs, while some public TCRs were found in many donors.

About this clone: Its antigen is not known.

Every donor was a healthy person donating bone marrow. Germline V CDR1 and CDR2: MNHNY, SVGAGI (reference sequence). The trim removed 5 bases at V and 9 bases at J, leaving 13 bases unmatched. This CDR3 is 15 amino acids long. The PCR used 60 Vbeta and 13 Jbeta primers. Data came from immunoSEQ multiplex PCR; TCRdb stores just in-frame clones and leaves some out. Here the sample spans some 150,000 clones, roughly four fifths being singletons. Sequencing used PBMCs. The receptor's source is a female donor in good health and CMV-seronegative. The chain links TRBV6-6 to TRBJ1-3, with 7 bases identical to TRBD1. The CDR3 region has the DNA TGTGCCAGCAGTCCAGTCGGGGGACAGAGCCCCACCATATATTTT. Protein: CASSPVGGQSPTIYF.